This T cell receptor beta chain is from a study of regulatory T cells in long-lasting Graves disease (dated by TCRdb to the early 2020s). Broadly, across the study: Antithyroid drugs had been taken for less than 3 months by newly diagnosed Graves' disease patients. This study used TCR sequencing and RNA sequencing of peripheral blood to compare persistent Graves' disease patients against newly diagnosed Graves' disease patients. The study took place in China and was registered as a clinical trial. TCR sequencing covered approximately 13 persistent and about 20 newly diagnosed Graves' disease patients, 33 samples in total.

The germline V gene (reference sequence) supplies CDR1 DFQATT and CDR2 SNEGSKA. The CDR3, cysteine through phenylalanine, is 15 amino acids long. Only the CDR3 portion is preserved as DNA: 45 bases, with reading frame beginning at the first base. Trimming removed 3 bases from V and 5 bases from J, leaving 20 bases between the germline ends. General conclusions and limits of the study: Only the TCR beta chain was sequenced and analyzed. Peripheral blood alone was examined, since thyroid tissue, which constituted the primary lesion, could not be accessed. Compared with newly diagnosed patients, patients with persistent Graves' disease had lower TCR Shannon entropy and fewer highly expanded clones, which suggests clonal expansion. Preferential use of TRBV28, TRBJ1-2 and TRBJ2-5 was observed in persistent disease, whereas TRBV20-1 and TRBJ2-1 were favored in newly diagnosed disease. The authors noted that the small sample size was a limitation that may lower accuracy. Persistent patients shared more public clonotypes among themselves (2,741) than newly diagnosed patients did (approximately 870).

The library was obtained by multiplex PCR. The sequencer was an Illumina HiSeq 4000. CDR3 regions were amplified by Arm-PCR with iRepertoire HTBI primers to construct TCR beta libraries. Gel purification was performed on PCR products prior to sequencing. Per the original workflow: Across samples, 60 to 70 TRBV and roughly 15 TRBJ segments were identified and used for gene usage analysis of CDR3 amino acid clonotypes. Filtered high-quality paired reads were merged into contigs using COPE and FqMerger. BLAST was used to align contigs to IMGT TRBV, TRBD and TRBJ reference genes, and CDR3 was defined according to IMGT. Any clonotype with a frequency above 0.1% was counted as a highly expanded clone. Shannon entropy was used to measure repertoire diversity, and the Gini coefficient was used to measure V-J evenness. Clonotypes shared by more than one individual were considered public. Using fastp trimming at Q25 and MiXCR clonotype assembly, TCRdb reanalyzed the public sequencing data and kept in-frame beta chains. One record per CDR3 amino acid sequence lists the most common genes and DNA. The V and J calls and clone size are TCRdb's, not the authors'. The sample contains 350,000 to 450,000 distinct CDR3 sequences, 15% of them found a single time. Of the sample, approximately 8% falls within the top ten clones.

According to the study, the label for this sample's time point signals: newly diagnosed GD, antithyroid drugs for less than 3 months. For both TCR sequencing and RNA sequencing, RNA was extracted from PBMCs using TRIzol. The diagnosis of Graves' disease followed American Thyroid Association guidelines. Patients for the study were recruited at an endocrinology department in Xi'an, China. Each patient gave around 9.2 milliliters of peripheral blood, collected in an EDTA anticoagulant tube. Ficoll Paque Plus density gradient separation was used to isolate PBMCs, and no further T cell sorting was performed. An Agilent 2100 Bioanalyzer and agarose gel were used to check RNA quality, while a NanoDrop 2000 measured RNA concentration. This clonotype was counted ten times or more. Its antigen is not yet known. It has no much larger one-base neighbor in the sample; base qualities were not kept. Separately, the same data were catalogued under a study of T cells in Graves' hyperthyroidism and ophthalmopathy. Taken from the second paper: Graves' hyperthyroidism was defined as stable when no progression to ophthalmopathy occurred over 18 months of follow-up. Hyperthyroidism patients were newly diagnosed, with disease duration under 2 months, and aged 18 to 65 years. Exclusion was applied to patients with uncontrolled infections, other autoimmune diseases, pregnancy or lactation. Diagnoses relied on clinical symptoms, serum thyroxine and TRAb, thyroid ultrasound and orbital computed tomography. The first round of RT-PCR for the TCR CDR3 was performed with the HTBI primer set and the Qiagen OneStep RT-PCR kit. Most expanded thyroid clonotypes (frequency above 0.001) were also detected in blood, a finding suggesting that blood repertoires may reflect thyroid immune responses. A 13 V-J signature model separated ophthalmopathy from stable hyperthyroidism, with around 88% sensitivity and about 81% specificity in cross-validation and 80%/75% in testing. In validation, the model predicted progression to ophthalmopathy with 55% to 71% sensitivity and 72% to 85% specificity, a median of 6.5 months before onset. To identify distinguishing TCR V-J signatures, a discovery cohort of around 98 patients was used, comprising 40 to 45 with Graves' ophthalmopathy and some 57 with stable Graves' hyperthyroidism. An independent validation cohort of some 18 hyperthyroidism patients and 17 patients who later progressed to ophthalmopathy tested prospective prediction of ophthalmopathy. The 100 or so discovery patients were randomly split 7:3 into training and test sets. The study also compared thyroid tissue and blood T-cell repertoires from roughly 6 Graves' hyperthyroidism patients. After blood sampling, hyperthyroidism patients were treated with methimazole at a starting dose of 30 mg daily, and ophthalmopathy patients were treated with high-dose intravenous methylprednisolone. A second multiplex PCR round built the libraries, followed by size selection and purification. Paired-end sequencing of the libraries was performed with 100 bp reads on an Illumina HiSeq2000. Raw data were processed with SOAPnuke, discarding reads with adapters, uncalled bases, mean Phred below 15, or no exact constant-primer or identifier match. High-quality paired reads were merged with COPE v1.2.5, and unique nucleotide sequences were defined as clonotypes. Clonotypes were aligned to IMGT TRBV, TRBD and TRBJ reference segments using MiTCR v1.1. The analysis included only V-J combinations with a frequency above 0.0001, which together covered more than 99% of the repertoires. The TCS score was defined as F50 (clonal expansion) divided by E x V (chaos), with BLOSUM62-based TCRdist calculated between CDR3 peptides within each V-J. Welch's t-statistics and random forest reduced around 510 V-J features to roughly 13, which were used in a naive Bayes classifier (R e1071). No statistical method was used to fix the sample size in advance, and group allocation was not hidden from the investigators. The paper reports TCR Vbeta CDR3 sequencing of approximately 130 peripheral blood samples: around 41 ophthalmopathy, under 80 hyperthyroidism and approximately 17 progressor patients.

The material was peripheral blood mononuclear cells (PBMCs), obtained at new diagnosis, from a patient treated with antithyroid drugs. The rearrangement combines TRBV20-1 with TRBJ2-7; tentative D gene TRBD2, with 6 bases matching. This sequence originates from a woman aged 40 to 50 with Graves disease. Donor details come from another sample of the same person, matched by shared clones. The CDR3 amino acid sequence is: CSASRRGTKYDEQYF. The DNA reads TGCAGTGCTAGTCGGAGGGGCACTAAGTACGACGAGCAGTACTTC.